The 15 T cell receptor beta chains given below trace back to one sample, sequenced in a study of PD-1 blockade in classical Hodgkin lymphoma. The data were produced by immunoSEQ multiplex PCR, yet TCRdb's version contains in-frame clones alone and is incomplete. The sample records around 66,000 clones, 71% being singletons. Each and every patient relapsed after autologous stem cell transplantation, and patients got differing brentuximab vedotin exposure. This specimen consisted of peripheral blood mononuclear cells (PBMCs), obtained before the second cycle of nivolumab. These receptor sequences come from a human donor with classical Hodgkin lymphoma.

Of note for this clone: A read error is likely, as this CDR3 ends without the conserved phenylalanine or tryptophan. The chain couples TRBV19 to TRBJ2-7, with a possible D match to TRBD2 (5 bases). V shed 5 bases and J shed 3 bases, with 17 bases lying between them. The CDR3 runs 15 residues. The germline V gene has CDR1 LNHDA and CDR2 SQIVND (reference sequence). Here the CDR3 reads CASSPVGDPLYEQYL. The CDR3 region has the DNA TGTGCCAGTAGTCCGGTGGGAGACCCTCTCTACGAGCAGTACCTC.

V usage is TRBV2 and J usage is TRBJ2-7; 10 bases are shared with TRBD1. Germline V gene data show CDR1 as SNHLY and CDR2 as FYNNEI. With 7 bases clipped from V and 6 bases from J, the junction kept 9 bases outside the gene matches. The CDR3 is made up of 14 amino acids. The CDR3 here is CASTRTGQGREQYF. As DNA, the CDR3 is TGTGCCAGCACCCGAACGGGACAGGGGCGCGAGCAGTACTTC.

This chain connects TRBV6-5 to TRBJ1-4, with D perhaps matching TRBD1 (6 bases). Trimming removed 2 bases from V and 3 bases from J, with 10 bases in between. This CDR3 spans 15 amino acids. CDR1 and CDR2 (germline): MNHEY, SVGAGI. CDR3 in DNA: TGTGCCAGCAGTTACAACAGGGCGGCTAATGAAAAACTGTTTTTT. Its protein is CASSYNRAANEKLFF.

This clone appeared a few times. V and J are TRBV7-2 and TRBJ1-1, with TRBD1 matching over 8 bases. Trimming removed 2 bases from V and 4 bases from J; junction bases left unmatched: 3. Germline V gene lookup returns CDR1 SGHTA and CDR2 FQGNSA. The CDR3 covers 14 residues. CDR3 loop: CASSLTGGGTEAFF. Here the CDR3 DNA reads TGTGCCAGCAGCTTAACAGGGGGAGGCACTGAAGCTTTCTTT.

The chain combines TRBV30 with TRBJ2-2, with 15 nucleotides matching TRBD2. Germline assignment: CDR1 GTSNPN and CDR2 SVGIG (reference sequence). Trimming removed 7 bases from V and 3 bases from J; junction bases left unmatched: 6. The CDR3 covers 16 residues. CDR3 DNA: TGTGCCTACCTGGGACTAGCGGGGGGTTACACCGGGGAGCTGTTTTTT. Its protein is CAYLGLAGGYTGELFF.

The gene calls are TRBV5-8 and TRBJ1-5; a possible D gene is TRBD1 (5 bases). CDR1 is SGHTS and CDR2 is YDEGEE in the germline V gene. The CDR3 is 15 amino acids. Trimming removed 1 base at V and 7 bases at J, with 15 bases between. For the CDR3, the DNA is TGTGCCAGCAGCTTGCGCTCAGGGAGGCCCCAGCCCCAGCATTTT. This codes for CASSLRSGRPQPQHF.

The V call is TRBV4-1, the J call TRBJ2-1, with 7 bases that match TRBD1. The CDR3 is 15 residues long. Germline V gives CDR1 MGHRA, CDR2 YSYEKL. The J segment lost 9 bases and the V segment lost 3 bases, leaving 11 bases of the junction unmatched. CDR3 sequence reads: CASSQPGQLFIEQFF. The CDR3 DNA reads as TGCGCCAGCAGCCAGCCGGGACAGCTCTTTATTGAGCAGTTCTTC.

This chain joins TRBV7-8 and TRBJ2-3; D gene uncertain. Germline lookup yields CDR1 SGHVS and CDR2 FQNEAQ. The CDR3 consists of 13 residues. The V and J ends lost 1 base and 4 bases respectively, with 6 bases between them. Here the CDR3 DNA reads TGTGCCAGCAGCTTAGTAGGCGCAGATACGCAGTATTTT. Residues: CASSLVGADTQYF.

V and J are TRBV7-6 and TRBJ1-1, with D perhaps matching TRBD1 (5 bases). Trimming stripped 3 bases from V and 6 bases from J, with 11 bases between. The CDR3 has 13 residues. Germline CDR1 SGHVS, CDR2 FNYEAQ. CDR3 in amino acids: CASSFKTDSEAFF. The CDR3 coding sequence is TGTGCCAGCAGCTTTAAGACAGACTCTGAAGCTTTCTTT. Variable domain in full (rest from reference TRBV7-6 and TRBJ1-1): GAGVSQSPRYKVTKRGQDVALRCDPISGHVSLYWYRQALGQGPEFLTYFNYEAQQDKSGLPNDRFSAERPEGSISTLTIQRTEQRDSAMYRCASSFKTDSEAFFGQGTRLTVV.

The V and J genes are TRBV10-2 and TRBJ2-5, with 12 nucleotides matching TRBD2. The CDR3 has 15 residues. Germline V gives CDR1 WSHSY, CDR2 SAAADI. V was clipped by 6 bases and J by 5 bases; unmatched bases: 7. The CDR3 nucleotides are TGCGCCAGCAGGGCATTAACTAGCGGGGGGGAGACCCAGTACTTC. Translated, it gives CASRALTSGGETQYF.

The V call is TRBV2, the J call TRBJ1-5, with D possibly TRBD1 on 6 matching bases. V was cut by 4 bases and J by 9 bases, with 13 bases left in between. The CDR3 is 13 amino acids. CDR1 and CDR2 from the germline V gene are SNHLY and FYNNEI. CDR3 sequence reads: CASSVGRGGPQHF. As DNA, the CDR3 is TGTGCCAGCAGTGTGGGCCGAGGGGGGCCCCAGCATTTT. Based on the CDR3 plus reference TRBV2 and TRBJ1-5, the full variable domain is EPEVTQTPSHQVTQMGQEVILRCVPISNHLYFYWYRQILGQKVEFLVSFYNNEISEKSEIFDDQFSVERPDGSNFTLKIRSTKLEDSAMYFCASSVGRGGPQHFGDGTRLSIL.

In this sample, this clone turned up many times. The chain employs TRBV15 and TRBJ1-5; D is undetermined. V lost 6 bases and J lost 0, with 15 bases in between. This CDR3 spans 16 amino acids. Germline V gene lookup returns CDR1 LNHNV and CDR2 YYDKDF (reference sequence). DNA of the CDR3: TGTGCCACCAGTTCGTCGGGAGGCAATAGCAATCAGCCCCAGCATTTT. This sequence encodes CATSSSGGNSNQPQHF.

This chain links TRBV2 with TRBJ2-1; 8 nucleotides line up with TRBD2. Germline CDR1 reads SNHLY; CDR2 reads FYNNEI. V dropped 2 bases and J dropped 5; count of bases not matched to a gene: 17. The CDR3 covers 19 residues. The DNA of the CDR3 is TGTGCCAGCAGTGAACCCGCTGAGGGGGAGCGGGGGAGGAACAATGAGCAGTTCTTC. It yields the protein CASSEPAEGERGRNNEQFF.

V gene TRBV6-6 combines with J gene TRBJ1-2; D is perhaps TRBD1 (5 bases). CDR1 and CDR2 from the germline V gene are MNHNY and SVGAGI (reference sequence). V shed 6 bases and J shed 7 bases, with 12 bases lying between them. The CDR3 loop spans 12 amino acids. CDR3 sequence reads: CASSSQVGGYTF. In nucleotides, the CDR3 is TGTGCCAGCAGCTCACAGGTTGGTGGCTACACCTTC.

The rearrangement uses TRBV12-5 and TRBJ1-2; tentatively, D is TRBD1 (6 bases). The V gene's germline CDR1 is LGHNT and CDR2 FRNRAP. The CDR3 totals 12 residues. The V end lost 4 bases, the J end lost 9 bases, and 12 bases lay between the germline ends. CDR3 nucleotides: TGTGCTAGTGGTTCGTTACAGGGTAGCTACACCTTC. Protein sequence: CASGSLQGSYTF.